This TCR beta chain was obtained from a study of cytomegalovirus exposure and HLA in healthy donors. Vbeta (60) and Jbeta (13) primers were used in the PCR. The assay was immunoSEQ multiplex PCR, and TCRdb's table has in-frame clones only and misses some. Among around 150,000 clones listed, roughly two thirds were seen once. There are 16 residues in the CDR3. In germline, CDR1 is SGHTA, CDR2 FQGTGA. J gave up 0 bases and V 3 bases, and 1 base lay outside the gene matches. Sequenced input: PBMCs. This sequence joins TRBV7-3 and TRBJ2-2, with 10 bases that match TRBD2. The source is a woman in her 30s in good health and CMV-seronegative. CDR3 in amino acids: CASSFGTSANTGELFF. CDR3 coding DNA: TGTGCCAGCAGCTTCGGGACTAGCGCGAACACCGGGGAGCTGTTTTTT.